The 24 T cell receptor beta chains given below trace back to one sample, sequenced in a study of OX40 agonist ivuxolimab in advanced cancers. The assay was immunoSEQ multiplex PCR, and TCRdb's table has in-frame clones only and misses some. This table holds under 95,000 clones, 86% found once. Material: CD4+ or CD8+ T cells sorted from blood, obtained in a trial of the OX40 agonist ivuxolimab. The receptor set was obtained from an adult with an advanced solid tumor such as melanoma, head and neck, liver or kidney cancer.

This clone came up once. The chain has TRBV6-1 and TRBJ1-2; D might be TRBD1 (5 bases). Germline V gene lookup returns CDR1 MNHNS and CDR2 SASEGT. Trimming left V 3 bases short and J 4 bases short, with 15 bases between. The CDR3 runs 15 residues. CDR3 residues: CASSEGVQASYGYTF. CDR3 DNA: TGTGCCAGCAGTGAGGGGGTGCAAGCTAGCTATGGCTACACCTTC.

This chain uses TRBV19 with TRBJ2-5, with TRBD1 as a possible D gene (6 bases). This CDR3 has 18 residues. Germline V gives CDR1 LNHDA, CDR2 SQIVND (reference sequence). The V end lost 1 base, the J end lost 5 bases, and 23 bases lay between the germline ends. CDR3 sequence: CASSIAPQGSPWGETQYF. CDR3 nucleotide sequence: TGTGCCAGTAGTATAGCCCCCCAGGGGTCTCCATGGGGGGAGACCCAGTACTTC.

The rearrangement links TRBV19 to TRBJ2-1, with D hard to call. Germline V gives CDR1 LNHDA, CDR2 SQIVND (reference sequence). This CDR3 is 13 amino acids long. V was pared by 6 bases and J by 6 bases, with 12 bases between. This chain's CDR3 is CASRLPSGNEQFF. The CDR3 coding sequence is TGTGCCAGTAGGCTACCTTCTGGCAATGAGCAGTTCTTC.

This sequence joins TRBV30 and TRBJ1-1; 7 bases match TRBD1. The CDR3 spans 14 residues. The germline V gene encodes CDR1 GTSNPN and CDR2 SVGIG (reference sequence). Trimming removed 1 base from V and 5 bases from J; junction bases left unmatched: 7. The CDR3 DNA reads TGTGCCTGGAGTGAGGGGGCGGGAAGGACTGAAGCTTTCTTT. This translates into CAWSEGAGRTEAFF.

The chain recombines TRBV7-8 with TRBJ2-5; maybe TRBD1 (5 bases). The length of the CDR3 is 14 residues. V shed 8 bases and J shed 6 bases, with 19 bases lying between them. Germline V gene data show CDR1 as SGHVS and CDR2 as FQNEAQ. CDR3 region: CASLLTAMGQTQYF. The CDR3 DNA is TGTGCCAGCTTATTAACAGCTATGGGGCAGACCCAGTACTTC.

This chain uses TRBV5-1 with TRBJ2-7; D may match TRBD1 or TRBD2 (6 bases each). V dropped 4 bases and J dropped 3 bases, with 29 bases sitting between them. Germline CDR1 reads SGHRS; CDR2 reads YFSETQ. The CDR3 runs to 19 residues. CDR3 nucleotide sequence: TGCGCCAGCAGCCAAACAAAGGAGGGGGGTAGGTCTGGTGGCTACGAGCAGTACTTC. Translated, it gives CASSQTKEGGRSGGYEQYF.

The genes are TRBV27 and TRBJ2-5, with D possibly TRBD2 on 6 matching bases. CDR1 is MNHEY and CDR2 is SMNVEV in the germline V gene (reference sequence). The CDR3 contains 16 residues. V lost 2 bases and J lost 5, with 18 bases in between. The CDR3 region has the DNA TGTGCCAGCAGTTTAGGCGGGGTTTTCCCACGGGAGACCCAGTACTTC. This gives the protein CASSLGGVFPRETQYF.

The chain links TRBV5-6 to TRBJ2-1; D is unresolved. From germline, CDR1 is SGHDT and CDR2 YYEEEE. The CDR3 is 16 residues long. The ends were cut back, 4 bases at V and 0 bases at J, with 14 bases in the middle. CDR3 DNA sequence: TGTGCCAGCAGCGGCGGTCCGCAGATCTCCTACAATGAGCAGTTCTTC. Translated: CASSGGPQISYNEQFF.

The chain joins TRBV6-5 to TRBJ2-7; a weak D match, TRBD2 (7 bases). The germline V gene has CDR1 MNHEY and CDR2 SVGAGI. The CDR3 totals 12 residues. Trimming shortened V by 7 bases and J by 7 bases, and 14 bases separated the two germline ends. Written as DNA, the CDR3 is TGTGCCAGCACCGACGGGGGGCGGGAGCAGTACTTC. The encoded protein is CASTDGGREQYF.

J is TRBJ2-3 and V is TRBV5-1, with D perhaps TRBD2 (5 bases). This CDR3 has 15 residues. In germline, CDR1 is SGHRS, CDR2 YFSETQ. V shed 4 bases and J shed 2 bases, with 14 bases lying between them. CDR3 in DNA: TGCGCCAGCAGCCACCGGAGGCCTAACACAGATACGCAGTATTTT. It yields the protein CASSHRRPNTDTQYF.

The chain couples TRBV30 to TRBJ1-4; D is ambiguous. V lost 4 bases to trimming and J lost 7 bases, with 13 bases between them. This CDR3 region has 13 residues. Germline CDR1 is GTSNPN and CDR2 is SVGIG (reference sequence). The CDR3 sequence: CAWNVVLAEKLFF. In DNA form, the CDR3 reads TGTGCCTGGAATGTAGTTCTGGCTGAAAAACTGTTTTTT.

The chain links TRBV4-1 to TRBJ2-1; 8 bases fit TRBD2. Trimming removed 0 bases from V and 8 bases from J; junction bases left unmatched: 6. This CDR3 is 15 amino acids long. CDR1 MGHRA and CDR2 YSYEKL come from the germline V gene. The CDR3 region has the DNA TGCGCCAGCAGCCAAGATAAACGGGAGGGCGATGAGCAGTTCTTC. As protein: CASSQDKREGDEQFF.

The chain is built from TRBV2 and TRBJ1-1, with 7 positions matching TRBD1. The germline CDR1 and CDR2 sequences are SNHLY and FYNNEI. The trim removed 4 bases at V and 2 bases at J, leaving 7 bases unmatched. This CDR3 spans 15 amino acids. The CDR3 spells CASSARQGLNTEAFF. CDR3 sequence (DNA): TGTGCCAGCAGTGCCCGACAGGGATTAAACACTGAAGCTTTCTTT.

The genes are TRBV19 and TRBJ2-1; D may match TRBD1 or TRBD2 (5 bases each). The CDR3 is made up of 16 amino acids. With 3 bases removed from V and 1 base from J, the gap between germline ends came to 13 bases. CDR1 is LNHDA, CDR2 SQIVND, per germline (reference sequence). CDR3 sequence: CASSMGQGGSYNEQFF. The CDR3 coding sequence is TGTGCCAGTAGTATGGGGCAAGGCGGGTCCTACAATGAGCAGTTCTTC. Complete variable domain (other parts from reference TRBV19 and TRBJ2-1): DGGITQSPKYLFRKEGQNVTLSCEQNLNHDAMYWYRQDPGQGLRLIYYSQIVNDFQKGDIAEGYSVSREKKESFPLTVTSAQKNPTAFYLCASSMGQGGSYNEQFFGPGTRLTVL.

The chain uses TRBV6-5 and TRBJ2-1; 11 nucleotides align to TRBD1. The CDR3 totals 15 residues. After removal of 7 bases from V and 4 bases from J, the junction contained 6 bases not matched to a gene. Germline assignment: CDR1 MNHEY and CDR2 SVGAGI. The CDR3: CASTRGQGAYNEQFF. The CDR3 coding sequence is TGTGCCAGCACCCGAGGACAGGGGGCTTACAATGAGCAGTTCTTC.

This chain uses TRBV27 with TRBJ2-5, with D perhaps given as TRBD1 or TRBD2 (5 bases each). The CDR3 contains 15 residues. CDR1 is MNHEY, CDR2 SMNVEV, per germline (reference sequence). The germline V and J ends were trimmed by 3 bases and 0 bases, with 11 bases remaining between them. CDR3 sequence (DNA): TGTGCCAGCAGTTTGAGGGGCCTCGACCAAGAGACCCAGTACTTC. Translated: CASSLRGLDQETQYF.

The chain has TRBV14 and TRBJ2-3; maybe TRBD2 (5 bases). The CDR3 is 16 residues long. The germline gives CDR1 SGHDN, CDR2 FVKESK. Trimming took off 0 bases at V and 0 bases at J, with 10 bases between the two ends. Written as DNA, the CDR3 is TGTGCCAGCAGCCAAGAAGAGGGTGGGAGCACAGATACGCAGTATTTT. The encoded protein is CASSQEEGGSTDTQYF.

The chain links TRBV6-6 to TRBJ2-3; TRBD2 is a possible D gene (6 bases). V gave up 4 bases and J gave up 0 bases, with 11 bases separating them. Per germline, CDR1 MNHNY and CDR2 SVGAGI (reference sequence). The CDR3 extends over 15 amino acids. CDR3 protein: CASSFRGSSTDTQYF. The CDR3 bases are TGTGCCAGCAGTTTTCGGGGGTCTAGCACAGATACGCAGTATTTT.

The chain combines TRBV19 with TRBJ2-1; 8 nucleotides agree with TRBD2. The CDR3 is made up of 14 amino acids. The germline V gene encodes CDR1 LNHDA and CDR2 SQIVND (reference sequence). V lost 3 bases to trimming and J lost 7 bases; unmatched junction nucleotides: 5. In DNA, the CDR3 is TGTGCCAGTAGTATTAGCGGGGCGATTAATGAGCAGTTCTTC. Protein sequence: CASSISGAINEQFF. Full variable domain (outside the CDR3, taken from reference TRBV19 and TRBJ2-1): DGGITQSPKYLFRKEGQNVTLSCEQNLNHDAMYWYRQDPGQGLRLIYYSQIVNDFQKGDIAEGYSVSREKKESFPLTVTSAQKNPTAFYLCASSISGAINEQFFGPGTRLTVL.

This rearrangement joins TRBV18 to TRBJ1-1; 9 bases agree with TRBD1. Trimming took 2 bases from V and 1 from J; bases not matched to a gene: 2. CDR1 and CDR2 from the germline V gene are KGHSH and LQKENI. The CDR3 is 15 residues long. CDR3 residues: CASSPADRGNTEAFF. CDR3 in DNA: TGTGCCAGCTCACCAGCGGACAGGGGGAACACTGAAGCTTTCTTT.

This chain connects TRBV5-1 to TRBJ2-5; D is ambiguous. The CDR3 has 13 amino acids. Germline V gene sequence: CDR1 SGHRS, CDR2 YFSETQ. Trimming left V 4 bases short and J 7 bases short, with 14 bases between. The CDR3, as DNA: TGCGCCAGCAGCAATCTCGACCTCGGGACCCAGTACTTC. This translates into CASSNLDLGTQYF.

The chain is built from TRBV19 and TRBJ1-1; tentative D call: TRBD1 (6 bases). Germline V gene sequence: CDR1 LNHDA, CDR2 SQIVND (reference sequence). CDR3 length equals 15 residues. V was trimmed by 5 bases and J by 5 bases, leaving 18 bases between them. The CDR3 is CASSPRGQGGTEAFF. CDR3 DNA: TGTGCCAGTAGTCCCCGGGGGCAGGGTGGAACTGAAGCTTTCTTT.

This sequence joins TRBV7-2 and TRBJ2-5, with D perhaps TRBD2 (5 bases). The CDR3 loop spans 16 amino acids. V lost 4 bases, J lost 2 bases, and 17 bases lay in between. Germline CDR1 is SGHTA and CDR2 is FQGNSA. CDR3 sequence reads: CASSSDFGRAQETQYF. The CDR3, as DNA: TGTGCCAGCAGCTCGGATTTCGGGCGGGCTCAAGAGACCCAGTACTTC.

The chain has TRBV7-9 and TRBJ1-4; D gene uncertain. Germline-derived CDR1 and CDR2 are SEHNR and FQNEAQ (reference sequence). Trimming left V 7 bases short and J 7 bases short, with 13 bases between. The CDR3 is 13 amino acids. The CDR3 DNA is TGTGCCAGCACCTCCGGCACAGCTGAAAAACTGTTTTTT. Encoded protein: CASTSGTAEKLFF.